This T cell receptor beta chain was profiled in a study of blood T cells in healthy people across ages. Study-wide results and limits: Significant beta diversity loss was already apparent by age approximately 38, declining roughly linearly. It was held that the diversity estimates obtained from one million T cells were underestimates.

The ends lost 2 bases at V and 9 bases at J; junction bases unmatched: 11. This CDR3 is 15 amino acids long. A few counts support this clonotype. Its specificity is not known. Using a J-beta primer mix together with a sample-barcoded 5' primer, a second PCR was run for roughly 7 to 11 cycles. The authors tagged each cDNA molecule using a template-switch adaptor with 12 random nucleotides. TCRdb fed the 5' RACE reads into MiXCR, producing one record per CDR3 protein. The repertoire holds about 570,000 distinct CDR3 sequences, with 25% to 30% as singletons. Isolation of PBMCs gave at least 6 million cells per sample.

The chain couples TRBV12-3 or TRBV12-4 to TRBJ1-2; TRBD1 aligns across 8 bases. Sequences were obtained from blood. The origin of this receptor is a woman aged 70-85 years in good health. For the CDR3, the DNA is TGTGCCAGCAGTTTACAGGGGGCGGTTAGGGGCCGCTACACCTTC. It specifies CASSLQGAVRGRYTF.